This T cell receptor beta chain stems from a study of blood T cell repertoires in COVID-19. Using immunoSEQ multiplex PCR, the repertoire was profiled, and TCRdb retains in-frame clones only, with some absent. The data show around 150,000 clones, with more than 60% seen just once and around 3% held by the top ten. Sample: peripheral blood. This receptor was taken from a man aged 65-85 years with acute or convalescent COVID-19.

The CDR3: CASSFSGTGSYTGELFF. CDR3 sequence (DNA): TGCGCCAGCAGCTTTTCCGGGACAGGGTCGTACACCGGGGAGCTGTTTTTT. V is TRBV5-1 and J is TRBJ2-2; 9 nucleotides align to TRBD1. The CDR3 is made up of 17 amino acids. Looked up from germline, CDR1 is SGHRS and CDR2 is YFSETQ. V shed 2 bases and J 3 bases; nucleotides not matched to a gene: 8.